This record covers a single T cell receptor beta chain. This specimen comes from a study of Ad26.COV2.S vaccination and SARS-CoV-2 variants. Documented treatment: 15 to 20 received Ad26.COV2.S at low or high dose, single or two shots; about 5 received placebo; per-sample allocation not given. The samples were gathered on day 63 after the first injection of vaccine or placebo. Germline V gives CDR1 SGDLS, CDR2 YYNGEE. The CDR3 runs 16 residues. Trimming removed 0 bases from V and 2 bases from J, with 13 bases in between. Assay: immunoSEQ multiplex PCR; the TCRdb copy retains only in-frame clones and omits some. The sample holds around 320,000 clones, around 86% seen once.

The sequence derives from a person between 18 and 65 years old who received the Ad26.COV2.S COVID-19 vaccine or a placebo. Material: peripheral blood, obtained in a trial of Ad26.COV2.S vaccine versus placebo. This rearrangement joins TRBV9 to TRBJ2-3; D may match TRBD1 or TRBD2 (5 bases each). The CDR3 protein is CASSVGQGAYTDTQYF. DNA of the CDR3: TGTGCCAGCAGCGTAGGGCAGGGAGCTTACACAGATACGCAGTATTTT.